This TCR beta chain was sequenced in a study of blood T cell repertoires in COVID-19. For the study at large: Both acute and convalescent COVID-19 samples were obtained from the United States, Italy and Spain. Nucleic acid was either cDNA or gDNA, and it came from T cells, B-cell-depleted T cells, or PBMCs.

With V trimmed by 5 bases and J by 8 bases, 10 bases remained unmatched. Looked up from germline, CDR1 is LGHNA and CDR2 is YSLEER. The CDR3 covers 16 residues. TCRdb's copy holds only in-frame clones and misses some; the assay was immunoSEQ multiplex PCR. Of some 200,000 clones listed, 87% are singletons. This sequence was found in a young woman who had recovered from COVID-19. The sequenced material came from PBMCs or T cells enriched from blood (not recorded which). This chain joins TRBV4-3 and TRBJ1-4, with 11 bases matching TRBD1. The CDR3 loop reads CASSSLRTGGSEKLFF. CDR3 in DNA: TGCGCCAGCAGCTCCCTCCGGACAGGGGGCTCGGAAAAACTGTTTTTT.